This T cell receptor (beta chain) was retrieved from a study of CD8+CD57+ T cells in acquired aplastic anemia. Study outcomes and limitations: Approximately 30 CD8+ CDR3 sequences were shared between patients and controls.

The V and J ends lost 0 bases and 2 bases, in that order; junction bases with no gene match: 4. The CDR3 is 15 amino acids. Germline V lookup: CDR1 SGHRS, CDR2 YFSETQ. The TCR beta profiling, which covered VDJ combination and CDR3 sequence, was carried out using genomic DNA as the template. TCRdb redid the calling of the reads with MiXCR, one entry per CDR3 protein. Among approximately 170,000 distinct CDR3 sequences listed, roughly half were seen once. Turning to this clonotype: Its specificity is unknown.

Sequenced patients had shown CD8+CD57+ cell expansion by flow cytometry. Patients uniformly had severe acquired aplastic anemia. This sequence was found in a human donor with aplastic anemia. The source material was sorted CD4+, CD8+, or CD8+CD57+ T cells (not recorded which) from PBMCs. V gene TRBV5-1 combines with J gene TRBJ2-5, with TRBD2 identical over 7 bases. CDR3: CASSLVPSGQETQYF. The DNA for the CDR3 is TGCGCCAGCAGCTTGGTCCCTAGCGGTCAAGAGACCCAGTACTTC.